The 5 T cell receptor beta chains below were found in one sample sequenced in a study of blood T cell repertoires in COVID-19. Profiling relied on immunoSEQ multiplex PCR, and the TCRdb table lists in-frame clones only, not all of them. Seen here are some 150,000 clones, roughly 80% observed once, and the top ten hold 0.45% to 0.6%. Specimen: peripheral blood. All receptors come from a man aged 55 to 70 with acute or convalescent COVID-19.

J is TRBJ2-3 and V is TRBV4-1; the D gene is possibly TRBD2 (5 bases). Between the trimmed V and J ends, which lost 4 bases and 1 base, there was a span of 15 bases. The CDR3 has 16 amino acids. Germline CDR1 reads MGHRA; CDR2 reads YSYEKL. The CDR3 loop is CASSPERVARTDTQYF. The CDR3 coding sequence is TGCGCCAGCAGCCCCGAGAGGGTAGCGCGCACAGATACGCAGTATTTT.

This chain connects TRBV4-1 to TRBJ2-1; D might be TRBD1 (6 bases). Germline-derived CDR1 and CDR2 are MGHRA and YSYEKL. This CDR3 is built from 13 residues. V was clipped by 6 bases and J by 8 bases, with 14 bases between them. Here the CDR3 DNA reads TGCGCCAGCAGTAGGGGGTATTCAGATGAGCAGTTCTTC. Amino acids: CASSRGYSDEQFF.

The chain is built from TRBV7-2 and TRBJ2-1, with 8 bases identical to TRBD2. The CDR3 has 12 amino acids. After removal of 2 bases from V and 12 bases from J, the junction contained 3 bases not matched to a gene. Per the germline V gene, CDR1 is SGHTA and CDR2 is FQGNSA. CDR3 in DNA: TGTGCCAGCAGCTTAAAGCGGGAGCGGCAGTTCTTC. Its protein product is CASSLKRERQFF.

V is TRBV7-3 and J is TRBJ2-2; 8 nucleotides line up with TRBD2. The CDR3 loop spans 15 amino acids. Germline assignment: CDR1 SGHTA and CDR2 FQGTGA. J was trimmed by 7 bases and V by 5 bases; bases with no gene match: 9. The CDR3 region has the DNA TGTGCCAGCAGCCAGGCGGGACTAGTAGGCGGGGAGCTGTTTTTT. It specifies CASSQAGLVGGELFF. The full variable domain, its missing parts supplied by reference TRBV7-3 and TRBJ2-2, is GAGVSQTPSNKVTEKGKYVELRCDPISGHTALYWYRQSLGQGPEFLIYFQGTGAADDSGLPNDRFFAVRPEGSVSTLKIQRTERGDSAVYLCASSQAGLVGGELFFGEGSRLTVL.

The J gene is TRBJ1-6, the V gene TRBV28, with 8 bases that match TRBD1. Germline loops: CDR1 MDHEN, CDR2 SYDVKM. The length of the CDR3 is 15 residues. Germline trimming cut 2 bases from V and 7 bases from J; bases unmatched to any gene: 4. The CDR3 sequence: CASSLVDRDNSPLHF. As DNA, the CDR3 is TGTGCCAGCAGTTTAGTGGACAGGGACAATTCACCCCTCCACTTT.